This T cell receptor beta chain was identified in a study of T cell repertoires in cytomegalovirus infection. In the study overall: Newly reported HLA-C-restricted and thoroughly characterized HLA-B-restricted CMV epitopes were employed. Signatures in public TCR beta sequences pointed to both CMV infection and matching HLA type. Study conclusions and caveats: HLA-C-restricted, CMV-specific TCR beta clonotypes were dominant ex vivo. The cumulative frequency of public TCR beta families distinguished individuals who carried CMV together with the relevant HLA.

There are 14 residues in the CDR3. Germline CDR1 is MNHEY and CDR2 is SVGAGI. V shed 1 base and J shed 6 bases, with 9 bases lying between them. This clonotype has only one observation. The antigen is not known. One entry per CDR3 protein results from TCRdb running MiXCR on the reads. The data show 800,000 to 950,000 distinct CDR3 sequences, approximately 32% seen once. This rearrangement joins TRBV6-5 to TRBJ2-2; D not certain. Sequenced here: cultured CD8+ T cells from PBMCs, sampled from culture after CMV antigen stimulation. The TCR sequence derives from a human donor in good health (CMV status not recorded). Some clones in this sample may be carry-over from other donors' samples. The CDR3 sequence is CASSYFPGSGELFF. The CDR3 DNA sequence: TGTGCCAGCAGTTACTTCCCCGGGTCCGGGGAGCTGTTTTTT.